These 24 T cell receptor beta chains were sequenced from one sample in a study of shared clonotypes between healthy human individuals. The table came from immunoSEQ multiplex PCR; TCRdb's copy has only in-frame clones and leaves some out. The table records a few million clones, about 92% of them present only once. Sequenced sample: naive CD4+ T cells sorted from blood. Subset in this sample: CD45RA+ positively selected. These receptors came from a man aged 18 to 29 in good health.

The rearrangement links TRBV29-1 to TRBJ1-1, with 8 bases fitting TRBD1. The CDR3 is made up of 13 amino acids. The trim removed 7 bases at V and 5 bases at J, leaving 9 bases unmatched. Germline V CDR1 and CDR2: SQVTM, ANQGSEA. As DNA, the CDR3 is TGCAGCGGCAAAACAGGGGGAGGTACTGAAGCTTTCTTT. Its translation is CSGKTGGGTEAFF.

The CDR3 loop reads CASSTWTGGEKTQYF. DNA of the CDR3: TGTGCCAGCAGTACCTGGACAGGGGGCGAGAAGACCCAGTACTTC. This rearrangement joins TRBV27 to TRBJ2-5; 11 bases match TRBD1. Looked up from germline, CDR1 is MNHEY and CDR2 is SMNVEV (reference sequence). This CDR3 comprises 15 residues. The ends lost 5 bases at V and 6 bases at J; junction bases unmatched: 8.

This chain uses TRBV9 with TRBJ2-6, with D possibly matching TRBD2 (6 bases). The V end lost 1 base, the J end lost 4 bases, and 9 bases lay between the germline ends. The CDR3 has 15 amino acids. The germline V gene has CDR1 SGDLS and CDR2 YYNGEE. The CDR3 sequence is CASSVSGLGANVLTF. The CDR3 coding sequence is TGTGCCAGCAGCGTAAGCGGGCTCGGGGCCAACGTCCTGACTTTC.

V gene TRBV6-5 combines with J gene TRBJ2-1, with TRBD2 identical over 11 bases. Looked up from germline, CDR1 is MNHEY and CDR2 is SVGAGI. V lost 8 bases and J lost 8; bases outside the gene matches: 11. There are 15 residues in the CDR3. The DNA of the CDR3 is TGTGCCAGCCCACTTAGCGGGAGGGCCGGGGATGAGCAGTTCTTC. Encoded protein: CASPLSGRAGDEQFF.

This sequence joins TRBV7-2 and TRBJ2-7, with 7 nucleotides matching TRBD1. The trim removed 1 base at V and 2 bases at J, leaving 5 bases unmatched. CDR3 length: 15 amino acids. Germline loops: CDR1 SGHTA, CDR2 FQGNSA. CDR3 bases: TGTGCCAGCAGCTTAGAGGGACAGCCAGCCTACGAGCAGTACTTC. Translation: CASSLEGQPAYEQYF.

J is TRBJ1-4 and V is TRBV19; D is ambiguous. V was pared by 8 bases and J by 8 bases, with 12 bases between. The CDR3 is made up of 12 amino acids. Germline V lookup: CDR1 LNHDA, CDR2 SQIVND (reference sequence). Here the CDR3 DNA reads TGTGCCAGTGTGTTAAGTTCCGAAAAACTGTTTTTT. It yields the protein CASVLSSEKLFF.

The V and J genes are TRBV2 and TRBJ2-5; D is unresolved. CDR3 length equals 15 residues. CDR1 and CDR2 from the germline V gene are SNHLY and FYNNEI. V was clipped by 4 bases and J by 1 base, with 13 bases between them. CDR3 region: CASSAERALQETQYF. In nucleotides, the CDR3 is TGTGCCAGCAGTGCTGAACGGGCCCTCCAAGAGACCCAGTACTTC.

This chain uses TRBV30 with TRBJ2-7; D not resolved. The germline V gene has CDR1 GTSNPN and CDR2 SVGIG (reference sequence). The CDR3 loop spans 13 amino acids. Deletions cut 4 bases from V and 1 base from J, with 11 bases between. CDR3 sequence reads: CAWMKGISYEQYF. The CDR3 DNA reads TGTGCCTGGATGAAGGGTATATCCTACGAGCAGTACTTC.

This chain uses TRBV7-9 with TRBJ2-3, with a possible D match to TRBD1 (5 bases). Trimming shortened V by 3 bases and J by 4 bases, and 11 bases separated the two germline ends. Germline V CDR1 and CDR2: SEHNR, FQNEAQ (reference sequence). The CDR3 contains 14 residues. CDR3 sequence (DNA): TGTGCCAGCAGCTTGAGGTGGGGCGCAGATACGCAGTATTTT. It yields the protein CASSLRWGADTQYF.

The gene calls are TRBV5-1 and TRBJ2-1; D is unclear. Trimming removed 2 bases at V and 8 bases at J, with 5 bases between. The CDR3 sequence is 11 residues long. Germline V lookup: CDR1 SGHRS, CDR2 YFSETQ. CDR3 in amino acids: CASSLGYEQFF. The CDR3 DNA reads as TGCGCCAGCAGCTTAGGGTATGAGCAGTTCTTC. Full variable domain (remainder filled in from reference TRBV5-1 and TRBJ2-1): KAGVTQTPRYLIKTRGQQVTLSCSPISGHRSVSWYQQTPGQGLQFLFEYFSETQRNKGNFPGRFSGRQFSNSRSEMNVSTLELGDSALYLCASSLGYEQFFGPGTRLTVL.

This sequence joins TRBV4-3 and TRBJ2-1, with D possibly TRBD2 on 5 matching bases. The CDR3 runs 17 residues. In germline, CDR1 is LGHNA, CDR2 YSLEER. Trimming removed 0 bases from V and 3 bases from J, with 15 bases in between. CDR3 protein: CASSQDIGLRFYNEQFF. The CDR3 DNA reads TGCGCCAGCAGCCAAGATATAGGACTTCGTTTCTACAATGAGCAGTTCTTC.

V is TRBV6-5 and J is TRBJ1-5, with TRBD1 matching 9 bases. V was clipped by 2 bases and J by 9 bases; unmatched bases: 8. This CDR3 contains 15 residues. Germline CDR1 and CDR2: MNHEY and SVGAGI. CDR3 sequence (DNA): TGTGCCAGCAGTTACGTCGGGACAGGGATGGCGCCCCAGCATTTT. This codes for CASSYVGTGMAPQHF.

This sequence joins TRBV6-1 and TRBJ2-2, with TRBD1 matching 7 bases. The CDR3 has 14 amino acids. Germline assignment: CDR1 MNHNS and CDR2 SASEGT. V shed 5 bases, J shed 1 base, and the junction held 1 base outside the gene matches. The CDR3 DNA follows: TGTGCCAGCAGTCACAGGGGGAACACCGGGGAGCTGTTTTTT. Amino acids: CASSHRGNTGELFF.

This chain uses TRBV27 with TRBJ2-3, with D possibly matching TRBD1 (6 bases). Germline V gene sequence: CDR1 MNHEY, CDR2 SMNVEV (reference sequence). This CDR3 region has 14 residues. Trimming took 6 bases from V and 6 from J, leaving 16 bases between them. CDR3 bases: TGTGCCAGCAGCACAGGGACCTGGAGTGATACGCAGTATTTT. As protein: CASSTGTWSDTQYF.

This clone was counted a single time. The chain has TRBV6-5 and TRBJ1-6; D ambiguous. This CDR3 has 15 amino acids. Trimming pared 0 bases from V and 11 bases from J, leaving 14 bases between. CDR1 and CDR2 (germline): MNHEY, SVGAGI. The CDR3 nucleotides read TGTGCCAGCAGTTACTCGTTACCGTTTTATACACCCCTCCACTTT. This gives the protein CASSYSLPFYTPLHF.

The gene calls are TRBV5-1 and TRBJ1-2; 8 bases are a match to TRBD1. From germline, CDR1 is SGHRS and CDR2 YFSETQ. V lost 7 bases and J lost 4; bases outside the gene matches: 9. The CDR3 consists of 14 residues. The CDR3, as DNA: TGCGCCAGCCAAGCAGGGGGCGTTAGCTATGGCTACACCTTC. Translated, it gives CASQAGGVSYGYTF. Complete variable domain (other parts from reference TRBV5-1 and TRBJ1-2): KAGVTQTPRYLIKTRGQQVTLSCSPISGHRSVSWYQQTPGQGLQFLFEYFSETQRNKGNFPGRFSGRQFSNSRSEMNVSTLELGDSALYLCASQAGGVSYGYTFGSGTRLTVV.

This clone was seen only once. The chain has TRBV23-1 and TRBJ1-5; D possibly corresponds to TRBD1 (6 bases). TRBV23-1 is placed among ORFs of uncertain function. The V end was cut by 2 bases, the J end by 0 bases, with 17 bases between. The CDR3 runs 18 residues. CDR3 nucleotides: TGCGCCAGCAGTCAACCGAACAGACAGGTATATAGCAATCAGCCCCAGCATTTT. Translated: CASSQPNRQVYSNQPQHF.

Only a few counts were recorded for this clone. This chain connects TRBV9 to TRBJ1-3; 7 positions agree with TRBD1. Trimming removed 2 bases from V and 4 bases from J; junction bases left unmatched: 9. This CDR3 is built from 16 residues. Germline CDR1 and CDR2: SGDLS and YYNGEE. CDR3 sequence: CASSVGDREDGNTIYF. As DNA, the CDR3 is TGTGCCAGCAGCGTCGGAGACAGGGAGGACGGAAACACCATATATTTT.

The chain combines TRBV10-2 with TRBJ1-6; D is unresolved. Trimming took 2 bases from V and 10 from J, leaving 12 bases between them. The CDR3 is 14 residues long. Germline loops: CDR1 WSHSY, CDR2 SAAADI. CDR3 loop: CASSERERVSPLHF. The CDR3 bases are TGCGCCAGCAGTGAGAGGGAGAGGGTGTCACCCCTCCACTTT.

V and J are TRBV2 and TRBJ2-1; tentative D call: TRBD2 (6 bases). Germline CDR1 is SNHLY and CDR2 is FYNNEI. The V end lost 5 bases, the J end lost 6 bases, and 11 bases lay between the germline ends. This CDR3 comprises 13 residues. CDR3 sequence reads: CASSLTRGNEQFF. The CDR3 DNA reads TGTGCCAGCAGTCTGACTAGGGGCAATGAGCAGTTCTTC.

This chain connects TRBV5-6 to TRBJ2-4; 10 bases map to TRBD2. Unmatched junction bases numbered 7, after V lost 4 bases and J lost 3 bases. CDR1 and CDR2 (germline): SGHDT, YYEEEE. The CDR3 spans 16 residues. This CDR3 reads CASSRSGGSGKNIQYF. For the CDR3, the DNA is TGTGCCAGCAGCCGTAGCGGGGGGTCGGGCAAAAACATTCAGTACTTC.

The V gene is TRBV28, the J gene TRBJ1-4, with D perhaps TRBD1 (6 bases). Germline lookup yields CDR1 MDHEN and CDR2 SYDVKM. The CDR3 consists of 15 residues. With 5 bases removed from V and 8 bases from J, the gap between germline ends came to 18 bases. For the CDR3, the DNA is TGTGCCAGCAGTGTACAAGGAGGGGGATGGGAAAAACTGTTTTTT. Its translation: CASSVQGGGWEKLFF.

V usage is TRBV6-6 and J usage is TRBJ1-6; D is ambiguous. CDR1 and CDR2 (germline): MNHNY, SVGAGI (reference sequence). The germline V and J ends were trimmed by 6 bases and 8 bases, with 5 bases remaining between them. The CDR3 runs to 11 residues. CDR3: CASRADSPLHF. CDR3 bases: TGTGCCAGCAGGGCGGATTCACCCCTCCACTTT.

The V gene is TRBV4-1, the J gene TRBJ2-1; perhaps TRBD2 as D (5 bases). Trimming removed 4 bases at V and 4 bases at J, with 14 bases between. Germline CDR1 MGHRA, CDR2 YSYEKL. CDR3 length equals 15 residues. The CDR3 is CASSPFGNVYNEQFF. CDR3 DNA: TGCGCCAGCAGCCCATTCGGGAATGTATACAATGAGCAGTTCTTC.